These 29 T cell receptor beta chains came from one sample sequenced in a study of blood T cell repertoires in COVID-19. The table came from immunoSEQ multiplex PCR; TCRdb's copy has only in-frame clones and leaves some out. The table includes about 78,000 clones, 90% detected once. Sequences were obtained from peripheral blood. Receptors were obtained from a woman of 80 years or more with active or convalescent COVID-19.

This chain uses TRBV28 with TRBJ1-4, with 8 bases fitting TRBD1. The length of the CDR3 is 14 residues. J was trimmed by 8 bases and V by 5 bases; bases with no gene match: 7. Germline CDR1 and CDR2: MDHEN and SYDVKM. CDR3 region: CASSTGGLGEKLFF. The CDR3 DNA is TGTGCCAGCAGTACAGGGGGTCTGGGGGAAAAACTGTTTTTT.

This clone was seen a single time. This chain links TRBV5-1 with TRBJ1-6; no reliable D call. This CDR3 is 13 amino acids long. Germline V CDR1 and CDR2: SGHRS, YFSETQ. The ends were cut back, 4 bases at V and 7 bases at J, with 9 bases in the middle. DNA of the CDR3: TGCGCCAGCAGCACCATTACAAATTCACCCCTCCACTTT. Its translation: CASSTITNSPLHF.

The chain links TRBV9 to TRBJ2-3; a possible D gene is TRBD2 (5 bases). V shed 4 bases and J shed 0 bases, with 9 bases lying between them. CDR1 is SGDLS, CDR2 YYNGEE, per germline. CDR3 length: 14 residues. The CDR3 spells CASSRGLSTDTQYF. CDR3 in DNA: TGTGCCAGCAGCCGCGGACTCAGCACAGATACGCAGTATTTT.

This clone was detected only once. The V and J genes are TRBV6-5 and TRBJ1-1, with TRBD1 matching over 7 bases. Trimming at V came to 6 bases and at J to 10 bases, leaving 11 bases not matched to a gene. Germline values: CDR1 MNHEY, CDR2 SVGAGI. The CDR3 contains 13 residues. As DNA, the CDR3 is TGTGCCAGCAGGTATCCGGGACAGCTTGTAGCTTTCTTT. This sequence encodes CASRYPGQLVAFF.

The V call is TRBV2, the J call TRBJ2-2; tentative D call: TRBD2 (5 bases). Trimming shortened V by 0 bases and J by 5 bases, and 19 bases separated the two germline ends. Germline V gene data show CDR1 as SNHLY and CDR2 as FYNNEI. CDR3 length: 18 residues. CDR3 nucleotide sequence: TGTGCCAGCAGTGAAGCGCTTTCTAGCCAAGTAATTACCGGGGAGCTGTTTTTT. Translated, it gives CASSEALSSQVITGELFF.

The chain couples TRBV19 to TRBJ2-3; TRBD1 is a possible D gene (5 bases). The V and J ends lost 5 bases and 3 bases respectively, with 9 bases between them. CDR3 length equals 13 residues. The V gene's germline CDR1 is LNHDA and CDR2 SQIVND (reference sequence). The CDR3 DNA sequence: TGTGCCAGTAGTGTCAGGGTTACAGATACGCAGTATTTT. This codes for CASSVRVTDTQYF.

The chain has TRBV2 and TRBJ1-1, with D tentatively TRBD1 (6 bases). Between the trimmed V and J ends, which lost 8 bases and 3 bases, there was a span of 16 bases. Looked up from germline, CDR1 is SNHLY and CDR2 is FYNNEI. There are 14 residues in the CDR3. Here the CDR3 DNA reads TGTGCCAGCGGCCAGGGGCAGGGCGACACTGAAGCTTTCTTT. It translates to CASGQGQGDTEAFF.

The chain is built from TRBV11-2 and TRBJ2-5; 8 nucleotides match TRBD2. Trimming at V came to 5 bases and at J to 2 bases, leaving 4 bases not matched to a gene. The CDR3 has 14 residues. Germline V CDR1 and CDR2: SGHAT, FQNNGV. The CDR3 here is CASSPRGGQETQYF. CDR3 DNA sequence: TGTGCCAGCAGCCCTCGGGGGGGGCAAGAGACCCAGTACTTC.

The chain carries TRBV4-2 and TRBJ2-7, with D perhaps matching TRBD2 (6 bases). V gave up 4 bases and J gave up 4 bases, with 23 bases separating them. From germline, CDR1 is LGHNA and CDR2 YNFKEQ. There are 17 residues in the CDR3. The CDR3 loop is CASSRTLDRETVYEQYF. CDR3 coding DNA: TGTGCCAGCAGCCGCACCCTTGATCGGGAGACCGTTTACGAGCAGTACTTC.

The gene calls are TRBV4-1 and TRBJ2-1, with D possibly TRBD1 on 6 matching bases. Germline assignment: CDR1 MGHRA and CDR2 YSYEKL. CDR3 size: 14 residues. Trimming took off 3 bases at V and 4 bases at J, with 10 bases between the two ends. CDR3 nucleotide sequence: TGCGCCAGCAGCCACCCCGGACAGTACAATGAGCAGTTCTTC. Translation gives CASSHPGQYNEQFF.

The V gene is TRBV7-2, the J gene TRBJ2-1; 9 nucleotides match TRBD1. This CDR3 region has 18 residues. With V trimmed by 3 bases and J by 0 bases, 9 bases remained unmatched. Germline-derived CDR1 and CDR2 are SGHTA and FQGNSA. CDR3 sequence reads: CASSLDRGAGSSYNEQFF. In nucleotides, the CDR3 is TGTGCCAGCAGCTTGGACAGGGGAGCGGGAAGCTCCTACAATGAGCAGTTCTTC.

This sequence joins TRBV3-1 (or the pseudogene TRBV3-2) and TRBJ2-7; 16 nucleotides line up with TRBD2. V trimming: 4 bases; J trimming: 3 bases; junction bases outside the gene matches: 6. CDR3 length equals 17 residues. The germline V gene encodes CDR1 LGHDT and CDR2 YNNKEL (reference sequence). CDR3 in amino acids: CASSRRGTSGRDYEQYF. As DNA, the CDR3 is TGTGCCAGCAGCCGCCGCGGGACTAGCGGGAGGGACTACGAGCAGTACTTC.

The chain uses TRBV5-1 and TRBJ1-5; no firm D call. Trimming took off 0 bases at V and 9 bases at J, with 13 bases between the two ends. Germline loops: CDR1 SGHRS, CDR2 YFSETQ. The CDR3 has 14 residues. The CDR3 region is CASSLDSRGGPQHF. The CDR3, as DNA: TGCGCCAGCAGCTTGGACTCACGGGGAGGGCCCCAGCATTTT.

The chain employs TRBV30 and TRBJ2-2; weak D call: TRBD2 (5 bases). The CDR3 extends over 13 amino acids. Germline V gives CDR1 GTSNPN, CDR2 SVGIG (reference sequence). Trimming left V 1 base short and J 7 bases short, with 10 bases between. The CDR3 protein is CAWSGLAVGELFF. CDR3 sequence (DNA): TGTGCCTGGAGTGGTCTAGCAGTCGGGGAGCTGTTTTTT.

The rearrangement uses TRBV23-1 and TRBJ1-5; D is perhaps TRBD1 (5 bases). TRBV23-1 is annotated as an ORF whose role is uncertain. CDR3 length: 15 residues. The V and J ends lost 2 bases and 4 bases respectively, with 12 bases between them. In DNA form, the CDR3 reads TGCGCCAGCAGTCAAGGGGCCCCTCTTAATCAGCCCCAGCATTTT. Protein sequence: CASSQGAPLNQPQHF.

This clone was seen just once. V and J are TRBV7-2 and TRBJ2-1, with 12 bases identical to TRBD2. V was pared by 4 bases and J by 3 bases, with 1 base of the junction left unmatched. Germline V gene sequence: CDR1 SGHTA, CDR2 FQGNSA. CDR3 size: 15 residues. The CDR3 DNA sequence: TGTGCCAGCAGCTCTAGCGGGAGGGGCTACAATGAGCAGTTCTTC. This codes for CASSSSGRGYNEQFF.

V is TRBV5-6 and J is TRBJ1-1; TRBD1 is a possible D gene (5 bases). The CDR3 runs to 13 residues. V was clipped by 0 bases and J by 7 bases, with 10 bases between them. Looked up from germline, CDR1 is SGHDT and CDR2 is YYEEEE. The CDR3 region has the DNA TGTGCCAGCAGCTTGGGGCAAAGGGGTGAAGCTTTCTTT. Its translation: CASSLGQRGEAFF.

The chain uses TRBV6-5 and TRBJ1-1; D gene uncertain. Trimming removed 0 bases at V and 1 base at J, with 12 bases between. The CDR3 runs to 16 residues. Per germline, CDR1 MNHEY and CDR2 SVGAGI. CDR3 loop: CASSYSRLSGNTEAFF. The DNA of the CDR3 is TGTGCCAGCAGTTACTCGAGATTATCAGGGAACACTGAAGCTTTCTTT.

The chain employs TRBV5-1 and TRBJ1-1; TRBD1 agrees at 11 bases. The J segment lost 5 bases and the V segment lost 5 bases, leaving 5 bases of the junction unmatched. The germline CDR1 and CDR2 sequences are SGHRS and YFSETQ. CDR3 length equals 14 residues. For the CDR3, the DNA is TGCGCCAGCAGTGAGGGACAGGGGGGAACTGAAGCTTTCTTT. Its translation is CASSEGQGGTEAFF.

The V gene is TRBV28, the J gene TRBJ1-6, with 7 bases matching TRBD1. This CDR3 spans 17 amino acids. Germline CDR1 reads MDHEN; CDR2 reads SYDVKM. With V trimmed by 8 bases and J by 1 base, 11 bases remained unmatched. CDR3: CASATTGEWSYNSPLHF. The CDR3 coding sequence is TGTGCCAGCGCTACTACAGGGGAATGGTCCTATAATTCACCCCTCCACTTT.

The CDR3, as DNA: TGCGCCAGCAGCCAAGATCACCGCGGGACCTTTTCTGGGGCCAACGTCCTGACTTTC. Amino acids: CASSQDHRGTFSGANVLTF. The chain recombines TRBV4-3 with TRBJ2-6; a possible D gene is TRBD2 (6 bases). Germline V gives CDR1 LGHNA, CDR2 YSLEER. The CDR3 has 19 residues. V was clipped by 0 bases and J by 1 base, with 16 bases between them.

The rearrangement uses TRBV7-2 and TRBJ2-3; a possible D gene is TRBD2 (5 bases). This CDR3 spans 15 amino acids. From germline, CDR1 is SGHTA and CDR2 FQGNSA. Trimming took 0 bases from V and 4 from J, leaving 11 bases between them. CDR3 amino acids: CASSLARGPPDTQYF. CDR3 sequence (DNA): TGTGCCAGCAGCTTAGCTCGCGGGCCGCCAGATACGCAGTATTTT.

J is TRBJ2-3 and V is TRBV10-3; 10 bases agree with TRBD2. CDR1 and CDR2 from the germline V gene are ENHRY and SYGVKD. V was pared by 8 bases and J by 6 bases, with 5 bases of the junction left unmatched. The CDR3 is 13 residues long. The CDR3 DNA is TGTGCCATCGGGACTAGCGTGAAGGATACGCAGTATTTT. Translation: CAIGTSVKDTQYF.

This chain joins TRBV11-2 and TRBJ2-1, with a tentative D call TRBD2 (5 bases). The CDR3 is made up of 16 amino acids. Germline values: CDR1 SGHAT, CDR2 FQNNGV. V lost 4 bases and J 3 bases, leaving 16 bases between the germline ends. The CDR3 spells CASSSPHATSYNEQFF. The CDR3 nucleotides read TGTGCCAGCAGCTCCCCCCATGCTACTAGCTACAATGAGCAGTTCTTC.

The V call is TRBV5-1, the J call TRBJ2-7; 9 nucleotides align to TRBD1. In germline, CDR1 is SGHRS, CDR2 YFSETQ. V trimming: 7 bases; J trimming: 0 bases; junction bases outside the gene matches: 8. The CDR3 loop spans 15 amino acids. This CDR3 is CASQVQGASSYEQYF. The CDR3 region has the DNA TGCGCCAGCCAGGTACAGGGGGCCAGCTCCTACGAGCAGTACTTC.

The chain joins TRBV12-5 to TRBJ2-1, with TRBD1 matching over 9 bases. The CDR3 is 17 residues long. CDR1 and CDR2 (germline): LGHNT, FRNRAP. The junction had 11 bases not matched to a gene; V was cut back by 6 bases and J by 2 bases. CDR3 in amino acids: CASGPRTGGTPYNEQFF. The CDR3 DNA sequence: TGTGCTAGTGGGCCAAGAACAGGGGGCACTCCCTACAATGAGCAGTTCTTC.

This sequence joins TRBV19 and TRBJ1-4; 7 bases are shared with TRBD1. The CDR3 totals 15 residues. J gave up 5 bases and V 3 bases, and 6 bases lay outside the gene matches. Germline CDR1 LNHDA, CDR2 SQIVND (reference sequence). For the CDR3, the DNA is TGTGCCAGTAGTATCGCACAGGGGTTCAATGAAAAACTGTTTTTT. It specifies CASSIAQGFNEKLFF. Supplemented by reference TRBV19 and TRBJ1-4, the full variable domain reads DGGITQSPKYLFRKEGQNVTLSCEQNLNHDAMYWYRQDPGQGLRLIYYSQIVNDFQKGDIAEGYSVSREKKESFPLTVTSAQKNPTAFYLCASSIAQGFNEKLFFGSGTQLSVL.

The table lists this clone with a few counts. V is TRBV12-5 and J is TRBJ2-7; a weak D match, TRBD2 (6 bases). Trimming shortened V by 2 bases and J by 6 bases, and 11 bases separated the two germline ends. The length of the CDR3 is 13 residues. The germline V gene encodes CDR1 LGHNT and CDR2 FRNRAP. The CDR3 sequence is CASGLWASAEQYF. DNA of the CDR3: TGTGCTAGTGGTTTGTGGGCTAGCGCCGAGCAGTACTTC.

The chain employs TRBV7-2 and TRBJ2-3; 7 bases line up with TRBD2. V lost 1 base, J lost 6 bases, and 10 bases stayed unmatched. Germline CDR1 reads SGHTA; CDR2 reads FQGNSA. The length of the CDR3 is 16 residues. For the CDR3, the DNA is TGTGCCAGCAGCTTAGGTCCCCCGAGCGGGGCGGATACGCAGTATTTT. It encodes CASSLGPPSGADTQYF.